The 32 T cell receptor beta chains below were found in one sample sequenced in a study of cytomegalovirus exposure and HLA in healthy donors. PCR employed 60 Vbeta and 13 Jbeta primers. The method was immunoSEQ multiplex PCR; TCRdb's version includes in-frame clones alone and lacks a portion of them. The sample holds under 200,000 clones, 75% seen once. Sequenced input: PBMCs. These receptors all come from a middle-aged woman in good health and CMV-seropositive.

The genes are TRBV11-2 and TRBJ1-1, with 8 bases that match TRBD1. This CDR3 has 16 amino acids. With 3 bases clipped from V and 7 bases from J, the junction kept 13 bases outside the gene matches. Germline V gene data show CDR1 as SGHAT and CDR2 as FQNNGV. CDR3 in amino acids: CASSFSSVGTGDEAFF. As DNA, the CDR3 is TGTGCCAGCAGCTTCTCATCCGTGGGGACAGGAGATGAAGCTTTCTTT. Supplemented by reference TRBV11-2 and TRBJ1-1, the full variable domain reads EAGVAQSPRYKIIEKRQSVAFWCNPISGHATLYWYQQILGQGPKLLIQFQNNGVVDDSQLPKDRFSAERLKGVDSTLKIQPAKLEDSAVYLCASSFSSVGTGDEAFFGQGTRLTVV.

CDR3: CASSVAQSSGNTIYF. CDR3 DNA: TGTGCCAGCAGCGTAGCACAAAGCTCTGGAAACACCATATATTTT. The chain recombines TRBV9 with TRBJ1-3; D gene uncertain. The CDR3 extends over 15 amino acids. The V gene lost 0 bases and the J gene lost 0 bases, with 7 bases spanning the gap. Germline V CDR1 and CDR2: SGDLS, YYNGEE. Combining the CDR3 with reference TRBV9 and TRBJ1-3 gives the whole variable domain DSGVTQTPKHLITATGQRVTLRCSPRSGDLSVYWYQQSLDQGLQFLIQYYNGEERAKGNILERFSAQQFPDLHSELNLSSLELGDSALYFCASSVAQSSGNTIYFGEGSWLTVV.

The genes are TRBV7-3 and TRBJ2-6, with D possibly TRBD1 on 6 matching bases. V was shortened by 5 bases and J by 0 bases, with 14 bases between the two germline ends. In germline, CDR1 is SGHTA, CDR2 FQGTGA. The CDR3 is 17 amino acids. CDR3: CASSLYGGHSGANVLTF. CDR3 bases: TGTGCCAGCAGCCTCTATGGGGGACACTCTGGGGCCAACGTCCTGACTTTC.

The CDR3 reads CASSLEGLGSNEQFF. CDR3 sequence (DNA): TGTGCCAGCAGCTTAGAGGGTCTTGGGAGCAATGAGCAGTTCTTC. The chain is built from TRBV7-8 and TRBJ2-1; TRBD2 is a possible D gene (5 bases). The CDR3 length is 15 residues. Per the germline V gene, CDR1 is SGHVS and CDR2 is FQNEAQ. Trimming removed 1 base at V and 6 bases at J, with 13 bases between.

The chain combines TRBV7-3 with TRBJ2-1; 12 nucleotides agree with TRBD2. Germline CDR1 is SGHTA and CDR2 is FQGTGA. The CDR3 totals 16 residues. The trim removed 4 bases at V and 6 bases at J, leaving 7 bases unmatched. The CDR3 DNA sequence: TGTGCCAGCAGCTCGGGGACTAGCGGGCCGGTCAATGAGCAGTTCTTC. It encodes CASSSGTSGPVNEQFF.

The V call is TRBV6-5, the J call TRBJ1-1, with D perhaps TRBD1 (5 bases). This CDR3 has 15 residues. The V end lost 0 bases, the J end lost 7 bases, and 15 bases lay between the germline ends. The germline V gene has CDR1 MNHEY and CDR2 SVGAGI. CDR3 residues: CASSYSQGHALEAFF. The CDR3, as DNA: TGTGCCAGCAGTTACTCCCAGGGCCACGCTCTTGAAGCTTTCTTT.

This clone came up once. The rearrangement uses TRBV19 and TRBJ1-1; 8 positions match TRBD1. Germline-derived CDR1 and CDR2 are LNHDA and SQIVND (reference sequence). The V and J ends lost 4 bases and 4 bases, in that order; junction bases with no gene match: 8. This CDR3 region has 15 residues. In DNA, the CDR3 is TGTGCCAGTAGTAGCGGACAGGGTTTCGGCACTGAAGCTTTCTTT. This codes for CASSSGQGFGTEAFF.

The chain carries TRBV4-2 and TRBJ1-2, with D hard to call. CDR3 length: 16 amino acids. Trimming left V 1 base short and J 3 bases short, with 15 bases between. Looked up from germline, CDR1 is LGHNA and CDR2 is YNFKEQ. The DNA for the CDR3 is TGTGCCAGCAGCCAAGTTCCAGTCTCTTCCGACTATGGCTACACCTTC. This gives the protein CASSQVPVSSDYGYTF.

This clone was observed a handful of times. The chain is built from TRBV5-4 and TRBJ1-1; 8 nucleotides match TRBD1. The germline gives CDR1 SGHNT, CDR2 YYREEE (reference sequence). Trimming took 6 bases from V and 0 from J; bases not matched to a gene: 4. This CDR3 is built from 14 residues. The CDR3 DNA is TGTGCCAGCACCGAACAGGGGGTGAACACTGAAGCTTTCTTT. This sequence encodes CASTEQGVNTEAFF.

The chain is built from TRBV18 and TRBJ2-1; 7 positions match TRBD1. V shed 3 bases, J shed 8 bases, and the junction held 7 bases outside the gene matches. Looked up from germline, CDR1 is KGHSH and CDR2 is LQKENI. The length of the CDR3 is 14 residues. The CDR3 loop is CASSPRQGGDEQFF. The CDR3 DNA follows: TGTGCCAGCTCACCCCGACAGGGTGGGGATGAGCAGTTCTTC.

This clone has just a few counts. V usage is TRBV6-5 and J usage is TRBJ2-7; D is unclear. Germline CDR1 and CDR2: MNHEY and SVGAGI. This CDR3 spans 14 amino acids. Trimming cost V 6 bases and J 8 bases, with 20 bases left between them. CDR3 nucleotide sequence: TGTGCCAGCAGGAAAATAGGTGGAGTTCAACAGCAGTACTTC. This translates into CASRKIGGVQQQYF.

The chain employs TRBV25-1 and TRBJ2-5; 9 positions agree with TRBD2. CDR3 size: 14 residues. CDR1 is MGHDK, CDR2 SYGVNS, per germline. V was clipped by 6 bases and J by 5 bases; unmatched bases: 7. The CDR3 is CASSPSGMMETQYF. The CDR3 nucleotides read TGTGCCAGCAGCCCTAGCGGGATGATGGAGACCCAGTACTTC.

The chain combines TRBV7-3 with TRBJ2-1; possibly TRBD2 for D (5 bases). Germline-derived CDR1 and CDR2 are SGHTA and FQGTGA. The V gene lost 4 bases and the J gene lost 6 bases, with 10 bases spanning the gap. The CDR3 length is 13 residues. This chain's CDR3 is CASSSGRGNEQFF. CDR3 nucleotide sequence: TGTGCCAGCAGCTCCGGACGGGGCAATGAGCAGTTCTTC. The full variable domain, rest sourced from reference TRBV7-3 and TRBJ2-1, is GAGVSQTPSNKVTEKGKYVELRCDPISGHTALYWYRQSLGQGPEFLIYFQGTGAADDSGLPNDRFFAVRPEGSVSTLKIQRTERGDSAVYLCASSSGRGNEQFFGPGTRLTVL.

The rearrangement links TRBV11-2 to TRBJ2-1, with 7 bases fitting TRBD2. This CDR3 contains 16 residues. CDR1 SGHAT and CDR2 FQNNGV come from the germline V gene. The V gene end was trimmed by 5 bases and the J gene end by 5 bases; junction bases not matched to a gene: 12. The CDR3 DNA reads as TGTGCCAGCAGCCCTTTCGGGCCAGCGGGGAACAATGAGCAGTTCTTC. Translation: CASSPFGPAGNNEQFF.

V is TRBV7-2 and J is TRBJ1-4; a weak D match, TRBD1 (6 bases). Germline values: CDR1 SGHTA, CDR2 FQGNSA. The CDR3 contains 15 residues. V was shortened by 10 bases and J by 5 bases, with 20 bases between the two germline ends. CDR3 sequence reads: CATTWGGARNEKLFF. The CDR3 nucleotides are TGTGCCACTACATGGGGGGGGGCGCGGAATGAAAAACTGTTTTTT. The entire variable domain, with the rest obtained from reference TRBV7-2 and TRBJ1-4, is as follows: GAGVSQSPSNKVTEKGKDVELRCDPISGHTALYWYRQSLGQGLEFLIYFQGNSAPDKSGLPSDRFSAERTGGSVSTLTIQRTQQEDSAVYLCATTWGGARNEKLFFGSGTQLSVL.

The chain couples TRBV28 to TRBJ1-2, with 7 bases lining up with TRBD1. Germline loops: CDR1 MDHEN, CDR2 SYDVKM. The V gene end was trimmed by 4 bases and the J gene end by 2 bases; junction bases not matched to a gene: 7. CDR3 length equals 15 residues. As DNA, the CDR3 is TGTGCCAGCAGTTCTCTGACAGGGTCCAACTATGGCTACACCTTC. This encodes CASSSLTGSNYGYTF.

This clone was counted a single time. Other DNA sequences within the sample encode an identical CDR3. The chain recombines TRBV9 with TRBJ2-2, with 12 bases that match TRBD2. Germline V lookup: CDR1 SGDLS, CDR2 YYNGEE. Germline trimming cut 2 bases from V and 4 bases from J; bases unmatched to any gene: 0. The CDR3 extends over 15 amino acids. CDR3 sequence reads: CASSVGLAGTGELFF. The CDR3 DNA follows: TGTGCCAGCAGCGTGGGACTAGCGGGCACCGGGGAGCTGTTTTTT.

The rearrangement links TRBV28 to TRBJ2-7; 8 bases align to TRBD2. CDR1 and CDR2 from the germline V gene are MDHEN and SYDVKM. The CDR3 spans 16 residues. V shed 6 bases and J 4 bases; nucleotides not matched to a gene: 14. The CDR3 loop is CASSSTRRGAGYEQYF. DNA for the CDR3: TGTGCCAGCAGCTCTACGAGGCGGGGGGCTGGATACGAGCAGTACTTC.

The chain employs TRBV19 and TRBJ2-1; 12 bases are shared with TRBD2. The CDR3 is made up of 15 amino acids. CDR1 is LNHDA and CDR2 is SQIVND in the germline V gene (reference sequence). J lost 4 bases, V lost 5 bases, and 3 bases had no gene match. Here the CDR3 DNA reads TGTGCCAGTAGTTCGACTAGCGGGAGTTACAATGAGCAGTTCTTC. The encoded protein is CASSSTSGSYNEQFF.

The rearrangement uses TRBV7-2 and TRBJ2-2, with D maybe TRBD1 (6 bases). Germline CDR1 SGHTA, CDR2 FQGNSA. The V end lost 5 bases, the J end lost 3 bases, and 16 bases lay between the germline ends. There are 16 residues in the CDR3. The CDR3 reads CASSHRLGADTGELFF. The DNA for the CDR3 is TGTGCCAGCAGCCACAGGTTGGGGGCCGACACCGGGGAGCTGTTTTTT.

The rearrangement joins TRBV5-4 to TRBJ2-7, with D possibly TRBD2 on 6 matching bases. CDR1 and CDR2 from the germline V gene are SGHNT and YYREEE (reference sequence). Trimming shortened V by 3 bases and J by 0 bases, and 10 bases separated the two germline ends. This CDR3 contains 14 residues. The CDR3 sequence: CASSSRGTSYEQYF. Written as DNA, the CDR3 is TGTGCCAGCAGCTCCCGCGGGACCTCCTACGAGCAGTACTTC.

V usage is TRBV5-1 and J usage is TRBJ2-6; D is perhaps TRBD1 (6 bases). CDR1 and CDR2 from the germline V gene are SGHRS and YFSETQ. V was shortened by 3 bases and J by 2 bases, with 6 bases between the two germline ends. The CDR3 runs 14 residues. CDR3 coding DNA: TGCGCCAGCAGCTACAGGGCTGGGGCCAACGTCCTGACTTTC. Residues: CASSYRAGANVLTF.

The chain recombines TRBV27 with TRBJ2-2, with 9 bases identical to TRBD2. V dropped 2 bases and J dropped 6; count of bases not matched to a gene: 10. CDR3 size: 17 residues. CDR1 is MNHEY, CDR2 SMNVEV, per germline (reference sequence). The CDR3 nucleotides are TGTGCCAGCAGTTTAGAGAGGCTAGCGGGGCTATCCGGGGAGCTGTTTTTT. Protein sequence: CASSLERLAGLSGELFF.

This chain joins TRBV11-2 and TRBJ2-5, with 10 bases fitting TRBD2. Germline lookup yields CDR1 SGHAT and CDR2 FQNNGV. The CDR3 is 16 residues long. V lost 3 bases and J lost 4; bases outside the gene matches: 8. CDR3 DNA: TGTGCCAGCAGCTTGTCTCGTGGACTAGCGGCAGAGACCCAGTACTTC. This gives the protein CASSLSRGLAAETQYF.

This clone showed up just a few times. The chain employs TRBV29-1 and TRBJ1-3; no clear D. V gave up 5 bases and J gave up 6 bases, with 8 bases separating them. The CDR3 totals 11 residues. Per the germline V gene, CDR1 is SQVTM and CDR2 is ANQGSEA. CDR3 nucleotides: TGCAGCGTTTTGGCTGAAAACACCATATATTTT. Translating gives CSVLAENTIYF. The variable domain in full, with the rest retrieved from reference TRBV29-1 and TRBJ1-3, is SAVISQKPSRDICQRGTSLTIQCQVDSQVTMMFWYRQQPGQSLTLIATANQGSEATYESGFVIDKFPISRPNLTFSTLTVSNMSPEDSSIYLCSVLAENTIYFGEGSWLTVV.

V is TRBV7-2 and J is TRBJ1-5; 7 bases agree with TRBD1. The CDR3 has 15 amino acids. The ends lost 4 bases at V and 5 bases at J; junction bases unmatched: 8. Per the germline V gene, CDR1 is SGHTA and CDR2 is FQGNSA. This CDR3 reads CASSSQRQGYQPQHF. CDR3 DNA sequence: TGTGCCAGCAGCTCACAAAGACAGGGCTATCAGCCCCAGCATTTT. Variable domain in full (rest from reference TRBV7-2 and TRBJ1-5): GAGVSQSPSNKVTEKGKDVELRCDPISGHTALYWYRQSLGQGLEFLIYFQGNSAPDKSGLPSDRFSAERTGGSVSTLTIQRTQQEDSAVYLCASSSQRQGYQPQHFGDGTRLSIL.

The chain couples TRBV5-6 to TRBJ1-1; D uncertain. V lost 4 bases to trimming and J lost 3 bases, with 7 bases between them. This CDR3 has 12 residues. Per the germline V gene, CDR1 is SGHDT and CDR2 is YYEEEE. In DNA form, the CDR3 reads TGTGCCAGCAGCCTACTGCACACTGAAGCTTTCTTT. Encoded protein: CASSLLHTEAFF.

As regards this clone: Other DNA sequences of this sample code for an identical CDR3. This chain uses TRBV14 with TRBJ2-3, with a tentative D call TRBD2 (5 bases). Trimming left V 5 bases short and J 0 bases short, with 9 bases between. Germline CDR1 and CDR2: SGHDN and FVKESK. This CDR3 has 14 residues. The DNA for the CDR3 is TGTGCCAGCAGCTGGAGGCCTAGCACAGATACGCAGTATTTT. Encoded protein: CASSWRPSTDTQYF.

The genes are TRBV9 and TRBJ2-2; D might be TRBD2 (6 bases). The CDR3 is 16 residues long. The germline V and J ends were trimmed by 3 bases and 4 bases, with 16 bases remaining between them. Germline CDR1 reads SGDLS; CDR2 reads YYNGEE. This chain's CDR3 is CASSAPLWGVTGELFF. The CDR3 bases are TGTGCCAGCAGCGCCCCCCTGTGGGGGGTCACCGGGGAGCTGTTTTTT.

The chain carries TRBV16 and TRBJ2-1, with TRBD1 matching over 7 bases. There are 12 residues in the CDR3. Losses at the gene ends were 4 bases for V and 11 bases for J; bases not matched to a gene: 5. Per the germline V gene, CDR1 is KGHSY and CDR2 is FQNENV. CDR3 protein: CASSPRQGKQFF. CDR3 sequence (DNA): TGTGCCAGCAGCCCGCGACAGGGAAAGCAGTTCTTC.

There are a few counts of this clone. The chain links TRBV6-5 to TRBJ1-2; no firm D call. The length of the CDR3 is 15 residues. In germline, CDR1 is MNHEY, CDR2 SVGAGI. Trimming cost V 4 bases and J 1 base, with 13 bases left between them. The CDR3 loop is CASSSVITDNYGYTF. The CDR3 nucleotides read TGTGCCAGCAGTTCCGTAATTACAGATAACTATGGCTACACCTTC.

The V and J genes are TRBV7-9 and TRBJ1-5, with D tentatively TRBD1 (6 bases). This CDR3 is 13 amino acids long. V lost 5 bases and J 4 bases, leaving 9 bases between the germline ends. Germline V lookup: CDR1 SEHNR, CDR2 FQNEAQ (reference sequence). The DNA for the CDR3 is TGTGCCAGCAGCGATCAGGGGAATCAGCCCCAGCATTTT. Translating gives CASSDQGNQPQHF.